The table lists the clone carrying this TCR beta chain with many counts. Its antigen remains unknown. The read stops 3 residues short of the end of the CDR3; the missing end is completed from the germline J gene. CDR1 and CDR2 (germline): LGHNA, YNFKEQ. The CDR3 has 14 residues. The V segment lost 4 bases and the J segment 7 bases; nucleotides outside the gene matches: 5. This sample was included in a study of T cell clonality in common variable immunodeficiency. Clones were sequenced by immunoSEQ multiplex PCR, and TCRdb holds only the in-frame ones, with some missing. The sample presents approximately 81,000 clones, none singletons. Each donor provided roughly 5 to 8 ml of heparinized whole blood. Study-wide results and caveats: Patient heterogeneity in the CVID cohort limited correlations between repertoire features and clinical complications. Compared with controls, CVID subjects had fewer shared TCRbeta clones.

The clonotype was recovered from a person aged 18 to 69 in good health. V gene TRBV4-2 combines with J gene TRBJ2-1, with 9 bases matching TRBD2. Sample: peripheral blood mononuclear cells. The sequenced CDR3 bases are TGTGCCAGCAGCCCGCCCCTAGCGGGGAATGAG. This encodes CASSPPLAGNE. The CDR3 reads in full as CASSPPLAGNEQFF.